This TCR beta chain appears in the sequencing data of a study of T cell changes during pregnancy in multiple sclerosis. This table comes from immunoSEQ multiplex PCR, and its TCRdb copy is limited to in-frame clones, with some not included. There are fewer than 45,000 clones in the sample; 85% to 90% occur only once, and almost 7% lies in the top ten. This clone is a singleton in its sample. Trimming took off 0 bases at V and 5 bases at J, with 10 bases between the two ends. CDR3 length: 14 residues. From germline, CDR1 is LNHNV and CDR2 YYDKDF (reference sequence). This rearrangement joins TRBV15 to TRBJ2-5, with no clear D. The sequence was obtained from a female donor with multiple sclerosis, enrolled in a pregnancy study. The sequencing here drew on CD8+ T cells from peripheral blood mononuclear cells, taken in the third trimester of pregnancy. DNA for the CDR3: TGTGCCACCAGCAGAGATTACTACGGGGAGACCCAGTACTTC. Translating gives CATSRDYYGETQYF.